In its sample, the clone carrying this T cell receptor (beta chain) was seen a few times. What it binds is unknown. This entry belongs to a study of response to subunit inactivated influenza vaccine. Germline CDR1 is SGHRS and CDR2 is YFSETQ. Trimming shortened V by 0 bases and J by 2 bases, and 11 bases separated the two germline ends. This CDR3 comprises 15 residues. TCRdb processed the RT-PCR reads anew with MiXCR; each CDR3 protein has one entry. The repertoire holds around 470,000 distinct CDR3 sequences, approximately 7.8% seen once, with less than 15% in the top ten. General study findings and limits: The authors put forward the suggestion that each seasonal influenza vaccination may bring in only a limited number of new T cells.

This chain uses TRBV5-1 with TRBJ2-5; no clear D. Source: PBMCs from blood, taken around 25 months after vaccination. The sequence was collected from a man aged 50-75 years who received an inactivated influenza vaccine. The DNA for the CDR3 is TGCGCCAGCAGCTTGGGCTCGGCAGGACAAGAGACCCAGTACTTC. Amino acids: CASSLGSAGQETQYF.